The T cell receptor (beta chain) described here comes from a study of T cell responses to AZD1222 COVID-19 vaccine. The overall study: Pooled samples include second doses given at about 4 or 12 weeks. Points from the study as a whole: The study reported that nearly half of spike-specific TCRs target unmutated variant regions.

Produced via immunoSEQ multiplex PCR; TCRdb's table is partial and in-frame only. This table has about 130,000 clones, about 89% appearing once. About this clone: Its antigen is still unknown.

The germline gives CDR1 SEHNR, CDR2 FQNEAQ (reference sequence). The CDR3 contains 15 residues. Trimming removed 4 bases from V and 8 bases from J; junction bases left unmatched: 8. The source material was peripheral blood, sampled on day 0 of AZD1222 vaccination. V gene TRBV7-9 combines with J gene TRBJ1-4, with 9 bases identical to TRBD1. The sequence came from an adult in good health. The CDR3 nucleotides read TGTGCCAGCAGCTCCACCGGGACAGGGAAAGAAAAACTGTTTTTT. Its translation is CASSSTGTGKEKLFF.